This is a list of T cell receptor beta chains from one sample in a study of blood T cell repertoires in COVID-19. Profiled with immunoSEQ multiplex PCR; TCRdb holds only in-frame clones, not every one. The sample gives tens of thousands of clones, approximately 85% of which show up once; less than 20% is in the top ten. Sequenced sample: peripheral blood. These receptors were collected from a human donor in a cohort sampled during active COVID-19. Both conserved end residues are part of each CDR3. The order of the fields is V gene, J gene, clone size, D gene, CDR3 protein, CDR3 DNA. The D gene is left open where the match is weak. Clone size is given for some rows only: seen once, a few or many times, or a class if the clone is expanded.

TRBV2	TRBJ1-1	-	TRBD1	CAQKSQGASNTEAFF	TGTGCCCAGAAGAGTCAGGGGGCTTCGAACACTGAAGCTTTCTTT
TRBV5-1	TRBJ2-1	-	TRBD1	CASSYGTDSYNEQFF	TGCGCCAGCAGCTACGGGACAGATTCCTACAATGAGCAGTTCTTC
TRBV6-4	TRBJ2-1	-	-	CASSRSGVSSYNEQFF	TGTGCCAGCAGTCGCAGCGGAGTGAGCTCCTACAATGAGCAGTTCTTC
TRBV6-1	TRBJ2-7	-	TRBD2	CASSHEASGSYEQYF	TGTGCCAGCAGTCACGAGGCTAGCGGGAGCTACGAGCAGTACTTC
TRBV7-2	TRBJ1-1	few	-	CASSLTRDTEAFF	TGTGCCAGCAGCTTAACCCGGGACACTGAAGCTTTCTTT
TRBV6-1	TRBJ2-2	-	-	CASSEAGGFLAYSGELFF	TGTGCCAGCAGTGAAGCGGGGGGTTTTCTCGCCTACAGCGGGGAGCTGTTTTTT
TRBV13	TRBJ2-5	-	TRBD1	CASSLDRDRGVEAQYF	TGTGCCAGCAGCTTAGACCGGGACAGGGGGGTTGAGGCCCAGTACTTC
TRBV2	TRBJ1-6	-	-	CASRTEYNSPLHF	TGTGCCAGCAGAACAGAGTATAATTCACCCCTCCACTTT
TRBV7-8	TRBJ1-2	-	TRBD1	CASSLGQAAYGYTF	TGTGCCAGCAGCTTGGGACAGGCGGCCTATGGCTACACCTTC
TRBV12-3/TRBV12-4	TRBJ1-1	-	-	CASSQTAEAFF	TGTGCCAGCAGCCAGACAGCTGAAGCTTTCTTT
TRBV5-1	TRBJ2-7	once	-	CASALNGNYYEQYF	TGCGCCAGCGCGCTTAACGGGAACTACTACGAGCAGTACTTC
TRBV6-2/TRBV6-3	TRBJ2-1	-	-	CASSYSARGNEQFF	TGTGCCAGCAGTTACTCAGCCAGAGGTAATGAGCAGTTCTTC
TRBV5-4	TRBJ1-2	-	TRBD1	CASSSQGAPGYTF	TGTGCCAGCAGCTCGCAGGGGGCCCCTGGCTACACCTTC
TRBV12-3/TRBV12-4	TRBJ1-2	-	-	CASSLVRGDGYTF	TGTGCCAGCAGTTTAGTACGGGGGGACGGCTACACCTTC
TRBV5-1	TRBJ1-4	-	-	CASSFLGGEKLFF	TGCGCCAGCAGCTTCCTCGGAGGGGAAAAACTGTTTTTT
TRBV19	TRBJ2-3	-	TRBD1	CASSRDRGSDTQYF	TGTGCCAGTAGTAGGGACAGGGGATCCGATACGCAGTATTTT
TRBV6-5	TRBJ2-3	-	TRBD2	CASSYVAGGGDTQYF	TGTGCCAGCAGTTACGTAGCGGGGGGCGGAGATACGCAGTATTTT